This paragraph covers one T cell receptor beta chain sequence. Clones were sequenced by immunoSEQ multiplex PCR, and TCRdb holds only the in-frame ones, with some missing. The sample lists some 70,000 clones; 75% to 90% were seen once. The data derive from a study of T cell changes during pregnancy in multiple sclerosis. V shed 5 bases and J 3 bases; nucleotides not matched to a gene: 17. The CDR3 runs to 18 residues. Germline lookup yields CDR1 LNHDA and CDR2 SQIVND (reference sequence). The specimen comprised peripheral blood, sampled before pregnancy. This clonotype was obtained from a female donor with multiple sclerosis, enrolled in a pregnancy study. The V gene is TRBV19, the J gene TRBJ1-2, with 8 bases lining up with TRBD1. The CDR3 DNA reads as TGTGCCAGTAGTTCCCGGCGGGGCAGGGGGCAAGAGGACTATGGCTACACCTTC. It is translated as CASSSRRGRGQEDYGYTF. The variable domain in full, with the rest retrieved from reference TRBV19 and TRBJ1-2, is DGGITQSPKYLFRKEGQNVTLSCEQNLNHDAMYWYRQDPGQGLRLIYYSQIVNDFQKGDIAEGYSVSREKKESFPLTVTSAQKNPTAFYLCASSSRRGRGQEDYGYTFGSGTRLTVV.